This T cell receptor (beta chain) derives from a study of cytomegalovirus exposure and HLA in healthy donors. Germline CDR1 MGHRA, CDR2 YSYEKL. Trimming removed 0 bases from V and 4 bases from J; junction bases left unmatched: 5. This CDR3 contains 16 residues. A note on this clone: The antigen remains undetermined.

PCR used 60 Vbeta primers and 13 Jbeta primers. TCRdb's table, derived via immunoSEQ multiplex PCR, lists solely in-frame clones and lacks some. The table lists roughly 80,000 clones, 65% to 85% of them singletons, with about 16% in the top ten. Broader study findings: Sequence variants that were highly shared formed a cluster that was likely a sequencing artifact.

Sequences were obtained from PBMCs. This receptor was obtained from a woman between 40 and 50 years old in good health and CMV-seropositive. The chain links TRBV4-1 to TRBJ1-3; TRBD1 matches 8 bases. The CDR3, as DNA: TGCGCCAGCAGCCAAGAGGTGGGGACAGGAGGAAACACCATATATTTT. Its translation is CASSQEVGTGGNTIYF.